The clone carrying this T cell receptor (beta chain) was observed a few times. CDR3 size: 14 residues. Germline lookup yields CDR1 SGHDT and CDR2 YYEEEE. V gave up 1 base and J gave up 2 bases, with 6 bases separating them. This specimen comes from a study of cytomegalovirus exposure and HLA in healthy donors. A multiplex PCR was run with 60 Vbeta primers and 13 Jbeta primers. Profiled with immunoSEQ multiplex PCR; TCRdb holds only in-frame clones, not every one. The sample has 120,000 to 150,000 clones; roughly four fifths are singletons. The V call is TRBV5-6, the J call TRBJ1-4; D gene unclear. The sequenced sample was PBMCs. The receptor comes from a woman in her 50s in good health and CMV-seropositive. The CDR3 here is CASSLSSTNEKLFF. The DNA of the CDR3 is TGTGCCAGCAGCTTGTCGTCTACTAATGAAAAACTGTTTTTT.